This T cell receptor beta chain is from a study of blood T cell repertoires in COVID-19. Study as a whole: The United States, Italy and Spain provided the acute and convalescent COVID-19 samples. Nucleic acid was either cDNA or gDNA, and it came from T cells, B-cell-depleted T cells, or PBMCs.

In the source study's methods: Reference gene primer amplification in the assay estimated nucleated cell counts. Measured with immunoSEQ multiplex PCR; TCRdb has only the in-frame clones, and not every one. V, J and clone size derive from that table, while D and trimming were established from the DNA sequence. The repertoire holds approximately 210,000 clones, with about four fifths as singletons. The V end lost 2 bases, the J end lost 2 bases, and 10 bases lay between the germline ends. Germline lookup yields CDR1 MNHEY and CDR2 SMNVEV (reference sequence). This CDR3 has 15 amino acids. The V and J genes are TRBV27 and TRBJ1-3; the D gene is possibly TRBD1 (5 bases). The specimen was peripheral blood. This receptor was obtained from a woman aged 40 to 55 with acute or convalescent COVID-19. CDR3 protein: CASSLGGDPGNTIYF. The CDR3 DNA is TGTGCCAGCAGTTTAGGCGGGGACCCTGGAAACACCATATATTTT.